This T cell receptor (beta chain) is drawn from a study of cytomegalovirus exposure and HLA in healthy donors. Vbeta (60) and Jbeta (13) primers were used in the PCR. Profiling relied on immunoSEQ multiplex PCR, and the TCRdb table lists in-frame clones only, not all of them. This sample has about 170,000 clones; approximately 70% occur once, and the top ten carry around 7%. This clone was observed a few times. The sequenced sample consisted of PBMCs. This clonotype originated in a man aged 40-55 years in good health and CMV-seropositive.

CDR3 residues: CASSTGRGYQPQHF. The CDR3 DNA reads as TGTGCCAGTAGCACAGGGAGGGGATATCAGCCCCAGCATTTT. The genes are TRBV19 and TRBJ1-5, with a tentative D call TRBD1 (6 bases). The CDR3 contains 14 residues. Trimming pared 6 bases from V and 5 bases from J, leaving 14 bases between. Germline CDR1 is LNHDA and CDR2 is SQIVND (reference sequence).